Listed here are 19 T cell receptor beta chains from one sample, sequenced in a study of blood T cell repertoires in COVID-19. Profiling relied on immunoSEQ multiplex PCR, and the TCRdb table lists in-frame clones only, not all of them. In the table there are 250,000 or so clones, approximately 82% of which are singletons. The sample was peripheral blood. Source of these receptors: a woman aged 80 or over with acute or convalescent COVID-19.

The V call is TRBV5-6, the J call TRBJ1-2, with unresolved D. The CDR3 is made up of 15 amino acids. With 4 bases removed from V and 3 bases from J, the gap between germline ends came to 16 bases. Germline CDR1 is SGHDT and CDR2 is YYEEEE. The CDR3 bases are TGTGCCAGCAGCGGCCTGGCAGGTGTTGACTATGGCTACACCTTC. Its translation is CASSGLAGVDYGYTF.

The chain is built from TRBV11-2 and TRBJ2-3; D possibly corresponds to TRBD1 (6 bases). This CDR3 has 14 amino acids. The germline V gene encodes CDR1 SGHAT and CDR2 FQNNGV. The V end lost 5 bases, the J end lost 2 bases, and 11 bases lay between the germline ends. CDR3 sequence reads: CASSPGQNTDTQYF. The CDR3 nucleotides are TGTGCCAGCAGCCCCGGACAGAACACAGATACGCAGTATTTT.

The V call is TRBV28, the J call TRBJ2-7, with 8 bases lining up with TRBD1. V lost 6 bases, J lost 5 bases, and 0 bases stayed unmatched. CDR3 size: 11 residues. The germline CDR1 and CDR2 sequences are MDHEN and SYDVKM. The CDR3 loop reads CASRDRDEQYF. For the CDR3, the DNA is TGTGCCAGCAGGGACAGGGACGAGCAGTACTTC.

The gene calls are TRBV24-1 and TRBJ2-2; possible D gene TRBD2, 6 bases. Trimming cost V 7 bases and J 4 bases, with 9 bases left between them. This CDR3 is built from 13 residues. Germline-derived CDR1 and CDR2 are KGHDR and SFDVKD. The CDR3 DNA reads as TGTGCCACCAGCGGAGGGTTCACCGGGGAGCTGTTTTTT. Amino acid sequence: CATSGGFTGELFF.

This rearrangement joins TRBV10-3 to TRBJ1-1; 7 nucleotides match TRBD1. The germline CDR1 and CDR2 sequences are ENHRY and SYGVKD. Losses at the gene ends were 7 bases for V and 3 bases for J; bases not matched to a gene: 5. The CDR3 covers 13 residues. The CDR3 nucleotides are TGTGCCATCAAGAGCCAGGGGGACACTGAAGCTTTCTTT. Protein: CAIKSQGDTEAFF.

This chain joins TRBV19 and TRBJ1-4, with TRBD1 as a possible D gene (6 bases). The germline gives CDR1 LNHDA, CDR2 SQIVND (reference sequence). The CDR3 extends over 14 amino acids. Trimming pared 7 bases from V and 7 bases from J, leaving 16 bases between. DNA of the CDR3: TGTGCCAGTACCACAGGGTCGGCGGCTGAAAAACTGTTTTTT. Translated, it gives CASTTGSAAEKLFF.

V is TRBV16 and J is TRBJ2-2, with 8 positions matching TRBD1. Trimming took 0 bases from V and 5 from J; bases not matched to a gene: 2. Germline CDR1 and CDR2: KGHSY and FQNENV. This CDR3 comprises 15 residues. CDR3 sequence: CASSQSRQGTGELFF. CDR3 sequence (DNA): TGTGCCAGCAGCCAATCAAGACAGGGGACCGGGGAGCTGTTTTTT. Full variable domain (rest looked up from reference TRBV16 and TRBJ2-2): GEEVAQTPKHLVRGEGQKAKLYCAPIKGHSYVFWYQQVLKNEFKFLISFQNENVFDETGMPKERFSAKCLPNSPCSLEIQATKLEDSAVYFCASSQSRQGTGELFFGEGSRLTVL.

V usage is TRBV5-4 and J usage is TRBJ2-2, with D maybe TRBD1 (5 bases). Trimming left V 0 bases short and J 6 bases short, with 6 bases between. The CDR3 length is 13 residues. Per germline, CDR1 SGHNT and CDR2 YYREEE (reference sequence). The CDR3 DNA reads TGTGCCAGCAGCTTGGCAGGGCCCGGGGAGCTGTTTTTT. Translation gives CASSLAGPGELFF.

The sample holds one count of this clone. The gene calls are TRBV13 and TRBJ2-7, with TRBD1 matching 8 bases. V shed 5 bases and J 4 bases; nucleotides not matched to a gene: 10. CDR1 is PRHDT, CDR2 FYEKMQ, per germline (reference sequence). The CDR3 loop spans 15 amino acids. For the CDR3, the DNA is TGTGCCAGCAGCATAGTCGGACAGGGCAAGTACGAGCAGTACTTC. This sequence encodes CASSIVGQGKYEQYF.

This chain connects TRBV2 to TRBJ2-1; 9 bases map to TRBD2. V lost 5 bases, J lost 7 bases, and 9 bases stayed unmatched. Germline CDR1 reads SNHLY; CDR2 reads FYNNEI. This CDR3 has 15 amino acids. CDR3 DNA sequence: TGTGCCAGCAGTCGCCTCTTGCTAGCGGGAAATGAGCAGTTCTTC. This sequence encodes CASSRLLLAGNEQFF.

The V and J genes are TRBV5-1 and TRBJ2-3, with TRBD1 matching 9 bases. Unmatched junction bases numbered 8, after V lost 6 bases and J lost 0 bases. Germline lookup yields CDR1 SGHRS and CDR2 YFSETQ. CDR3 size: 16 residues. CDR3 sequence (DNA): TGCGCCAGCACAGTGGGACAGGGTCGGAGCACAGATACGCAGTATTTT. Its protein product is CASTVGQGRSTDTQYF. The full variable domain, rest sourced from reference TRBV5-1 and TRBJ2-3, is KAGVTQTPRYLIKTRGQQVTLSCSPISGHRSVSWYQQTPGQGLQFLFEYFSETQRNKGNFPGRFSGRQFSNSRSEMNVSTLELGDSALYLCASTVGQGRSTDTQYFGPGTRLTVL.

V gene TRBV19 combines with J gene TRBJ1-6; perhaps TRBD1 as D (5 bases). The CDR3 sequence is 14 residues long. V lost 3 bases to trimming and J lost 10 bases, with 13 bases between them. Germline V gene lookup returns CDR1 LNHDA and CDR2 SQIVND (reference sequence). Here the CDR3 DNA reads TGTGCCAGTAGTATCGGCAGGGTTAACTCACCCCTCCACTTT. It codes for CASSIGRVNSPLHF.

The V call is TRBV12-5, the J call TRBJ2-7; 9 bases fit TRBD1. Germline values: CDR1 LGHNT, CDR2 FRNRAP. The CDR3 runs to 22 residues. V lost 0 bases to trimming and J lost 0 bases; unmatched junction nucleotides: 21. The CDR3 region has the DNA TGTGCTAGTGGTTTGGTAGGATTCGGTGACAGGGGGTCCCCAACGCACTCCTACGAGCAGTACTTC. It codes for CASGLVGFGDRGSPTHSYEQYF.

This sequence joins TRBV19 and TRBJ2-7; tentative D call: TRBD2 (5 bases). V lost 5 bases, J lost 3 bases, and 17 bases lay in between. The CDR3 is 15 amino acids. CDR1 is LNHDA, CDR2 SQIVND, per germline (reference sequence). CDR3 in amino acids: CASSLSRAGGYEQYF. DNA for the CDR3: TGTGCCAGTAGTCTCTCCCGGGCGGGCGGCTACGAGCAGTACTTC.

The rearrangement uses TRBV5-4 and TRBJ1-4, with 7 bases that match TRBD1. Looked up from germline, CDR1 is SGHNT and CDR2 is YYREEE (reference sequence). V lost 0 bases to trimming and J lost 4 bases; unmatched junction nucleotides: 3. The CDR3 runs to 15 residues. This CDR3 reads CASSLGGQFNEKLFF. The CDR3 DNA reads TGTGCCAGCAGCTTGGGGGGACAGTTTAATGAAAAACTGTTTTTT.

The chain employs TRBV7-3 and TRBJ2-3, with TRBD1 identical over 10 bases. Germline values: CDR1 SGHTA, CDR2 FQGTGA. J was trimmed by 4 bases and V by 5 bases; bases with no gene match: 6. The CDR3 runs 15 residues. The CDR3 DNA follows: TGTGCCAGCAGCGAGGGACAGGGGTTTTCAGATACGCAGTATTTT. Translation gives CASSEGQGFSDTQYF.

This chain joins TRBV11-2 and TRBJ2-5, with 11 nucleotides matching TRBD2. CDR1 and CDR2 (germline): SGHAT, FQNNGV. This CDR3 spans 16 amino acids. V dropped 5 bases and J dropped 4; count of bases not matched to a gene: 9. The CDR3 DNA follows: TGTGCCAGCAGCGCTAGCGGGGGGATGGGTGGAGAGACCCAGTACTTC. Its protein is CASSASGGMGGETQYF. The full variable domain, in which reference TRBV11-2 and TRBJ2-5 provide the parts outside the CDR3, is EAGVAQSPRYKIIEKRQSVAFWCNPISGHATLYWYQQILGQGPKLLIQFQNNGVVDDSQLPKDRFSAERLKGVDSTLKIQPAKLEDSAVYLCASSASGGMGGETQYFGPGTRLLVL.

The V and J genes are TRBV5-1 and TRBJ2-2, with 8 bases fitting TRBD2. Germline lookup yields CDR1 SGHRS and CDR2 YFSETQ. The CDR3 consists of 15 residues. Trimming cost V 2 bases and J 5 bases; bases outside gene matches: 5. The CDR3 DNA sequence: TGCGCCAGCAGCTTAGAGGGACTAGGGACCGGGGAGCTGTTTTTT. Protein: CASSLEGLGTGELFF.

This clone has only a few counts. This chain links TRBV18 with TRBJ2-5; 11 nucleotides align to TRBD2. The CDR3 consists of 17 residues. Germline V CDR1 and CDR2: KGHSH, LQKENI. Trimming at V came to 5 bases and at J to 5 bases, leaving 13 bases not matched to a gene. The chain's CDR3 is CASSAIDGLAGRETQYF. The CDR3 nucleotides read TGTGCCAGCTCAGCGATAGATGGACTAGCGGGTCGGGAGACCCAGTACTTC.